A single sample gave rise to the 24 T cell receptor beta chains below, sequenced in a study of blood T cell repertoires in COVID-19. Profiling relied on immunoSEQ multiplex PCR, and the TCRdb table lists in-frame clones only, not all of them. The sample carries around 190,000 clones, 75% to 85% recorded once. The sequenced sample was PBMCs or T cells enriched from blood (not recorded which). Receptors originate from a woman aged 45-65 years with acute COVID-19.

The J gene is TRBJ1-2, the V gene TRBV3-1 (or the pseudogene TRBV3-2); perhaps TRBD1 as D (6 bases). The CDR3 extends over 16 amino acids. Trimming removed 0 bases from V and 6 bases from J, with 17 bases in between. Germline CDR1 LGHDT, CDR2 YNNKEL (reference sequence). CDR3 region: CASSQEALTGRHGYTF. CDR3 coding DNA: TGTGCCAGCAGCCAAGAAGCCCTAACAGGGAGACATGGCTACACCTTC.

The chain recombines TRBV30 with TRBJ2-1, with 8 bases that match TRBD2. Trimming cost V 3 bases and J 2 bases; bases outside gene matches: 3. Germline CDR1 and CDR2: GTSNPN and SVGIG (reference sequence). CDR3 length equals 14 residues. The CDR3 region is CAWRPGGTYNEQFF. CDR3 nucleotide sequence: TGTGCCTGGAGGCCGGGGGGGACCTACAATGAGCAGTTCTTC.

The gene calls are TRBV12-5 and TRBJ2-1; D is undetermined. Between the trimmed V and J ends, which lost 6 bases and 2 bases, there was a span of 8 bases. The V gene's germline CDR1 is LGHNT and CDR2 FRNRAP. There are 13 residues in the CDR3. The CDR3 reads CASGRSAYNEQFF. The CDR3 bases are TGTGCTAGTGGCCGGAGTGCCTACAATGAGCAGTTCTTC.

This clone was picked up one time. The CDR3 region is CASSNRQGWDNEQFF. CDR3 bases: TGTGCCAGCAGTAACCGACAGGGTTGGGACAATGAGCAGTTCTTC. This sequence joins TRBV6-5 and TRBJ2-1; 7 bases are a match to TRBD1. V gave up 5 bases and J gave up 5 bases; unmatched junction bases: 9. Per germline, CDR1 MNHEY and CDR2 SVGAGI. The CDR3 length is 15 residues.

This sequence joins TRBV5-6 and TRBJ2-2, with D perhaps TRBD1 (5 bases). Germline loops: CDR1 SGHDT, CDR2 YYEEEE. CDR3 length: 14 amino acids. V lost 3 bases and J lost 2, with 8 bases in between. The CDR3 sequence: CASSSDTNTGELFF. The CDR3, as DNA: TGTGCCAGCAGCTCGGACACAAACACCGGGGAGCTGTTTTTT. The variable domain in full, with the rest retrieved from reference TRBV5-6 and TRBJ2-2, is DAGVTQSPTHLIKTRGQQVTLRCSPKSGHDTVSWYQQALGQGPQFIFQYYEEEERQRGNFPDRFSGHQFPNYSSELNVNALLLGDSALYLCASSSDTNTGELFFGEGSRLTVL.

CDR3 nucleotide sequence: TGTGCCAGCAGTTTCGAGGAGGACAGGGAAGCTTTCTTT. Protein: CASSFEEDREAFF. This sequence joins TRBV28 and TRBJ1-1; 7 bases are shared with TRBD1. The ends lost 3 bases at V and 8 bases at J; junction bases unmatched: 6. CDR1 and CDR2 (germline): MDHEN, SYDVKM. CDR3 length: 13 residues.

This chain joins TRBV15 and TRBJ1-1; 10 bases line up with TRBD1. V dropped 1 base and J dropped 4; count of bases not matched to a gene: 6. This CDR3 region has 16 residues. CDR1 and CDR2 (germline): LNHNV, YYDKDF (reference sequence). The CDR3 is CATSRGTGGISTEAFF. CDR3 in DNA: TGTGCCACCAGCAGAGGGACAGGGGGTATTAGCACTGAAGCTTTCTTT. The full variable domain, with the rest looked up from reference TRBV15 and TRBJ1-1, is DAMVIQNPRYQVTQFGKPVTLSCSQTLNHNVMYWYQQKSSQAPKLLFHYYDKDFNNEADTPDNFQSRRPNTSFCFLDIRSPGLGDTAMYLCATSRGTGGISTEAFFGQGTRLTVV.

V and J are TRBV14 and TRBJ1-2; D is unresolved. This CDR3 has 15 amino acids. CDR1 SGHDN and CDR2 FVKESK come from the germline V gene. V lost 3 bases to trimming and J lost 5 bases, with 16 bases between them. CDR3: CASSHTTNGLYGYTF. DNA of the CDR3: TGTGCCAGCAGCCATACCACCAACGGACTTTATGGCTACACCTTC.

The chain employs TRBV9 and TRBJ1-2, with a possible D match to TRBD1 (5 bases). The germline CDR1 and CDR2 sequences are SGDLS and YYNGEE. The CDR3 runs to 16 residues. Trimming cost V 1 base and J 3 bases, with 16 bases left between them. The CDR3 here is CASSVLGGAGYYGYTF. In DNA, the CDR3 is TGTGCCAGCAGCGTATTAGGCGGGGCAGGGTACTATGGCTACACCTTC.

V usage is TRBV18 and J usage is TRBJ1-5; the D gene is possibly TRBD1 (5 bases). There are 17 residues in the CDR3. V was shortened by 4 bases and J by 0 bases, with 16 bases between the two germline ends. The V gene's germline CDR1 is KGHSH and CDR2 LQKENI. CDR3 sequence: CASSQSSTGDSNQPQHF. Written as DNA, the CDR3 is TGTGCCAGCTCACAGAGCTCAACGGGGGATAGCAATCAGCCCCAGCATTTT.

This chain joins TRBV5-1 and TRBJ2-1, with D perhaps matching TRBD2 (5 bases). V gave up 1 base and J gave up 1 base, with 6 bases separating them. The length of the CDR3 is 14 residues. Looked up from germline, CDR1 is SGHRS and CDR2 is YFSETQ. The chain's CDR3 is CASSLTSSYNEQFF. The DNA of the CDR3 is TGCGCCAGCAGCTTGACTAGTTCCTACAATGAGCAGTTCTTC.

The V gene is TRBV19, the J gene TRBJ1-2; D remains unclear. CDR3 length: 14 residues. Germline V gene lookup returns CDR1 LNHDA and CDR2 SQIVND (reference sequence). Trimming stripped 3 bases from V and 3 bases from J, with 11 bases between. For the CDR3, the DNA is TGTGCCAGTAGTATCTCTACAGTCGACTATGGCTACACCTTC. It translates to CASSISTVDYGYTF.

The chain joins TRBV6-4 to TRBJ2-5, with TRBD2 matching 11 bases. The CDR3 length is 15 residues. Germline V gene data show CDR1 as MRHNA and CDR2 as SNTAGT. The junction had 8 bases not matched to a gene; V was cut back by 6 bases and J by 5 bases. CDR3 DNA: TGTGCCAGCAGCCAACTAGCGGGGGTTGGTGAGACCCAGTACTTC. Translated: CASSQLAGVGETQYF.

The rearrangement uses TRBV23-1 and TRBJ2-7; D not resolved. TRBV23-1 falls under the ORF class, with uncertain function. With 8 bases removed from V and 7 bases from J, the gap between germline ends came to 18 bases. The CDR3 totals 13 residues. DNA for the CDR3: TGCGCCAGCCCTTCGACTCCAAAGGTGGAGCAGTACGTC. This gives the protein CASPSTPKVEQYV.

The chain recombines TRBV27 with TRBJ2-1, with a tentative D call TRBD1 (6 bases). V lost 7 bases and J lost 9, with 10 bases in between. The CDR3 is 11 amino acids. Per germline, CDR1 MNHEY and CDR2 SMNVEV (reference sequence). The CDR3 sequence: CASNRDPEQFF. The CDR3 DNA reads as TGTGCCAGCAACAGGGATCCTGAGCAGTTCTTC.

This rearrangement joins TRBV6-5 to TRBJ1-1, with 9 positions matching TRBD1. Germline V gene sequence: CDR1 MNHEY, CDR2 SVGAGI. Unmatched junction bases numbered 5, after V lost 5 bases and J lost 1 base. CDR3 length: 15 residues. The CDR3 sequence: CASSTGGSGNTEAFF. CDR3 coding DNA: TGTGCCAGCAGTACAGGGGGCTCTGGGAACACTGAAGCTTTCTTT.

In its sample, this clone was seen once. The genes are TRBV4-1 and TRBJ1-5; D is unclear. CDR1 is MGHRA, CDR2 YSYEKL, per germline. With 0 bases removed from V and 4 bases from J, the gap between germline ends came to 16 bases. The CDR3 has 17 residues. CDR3 residues: CASSQDGDFFPNQPQHF. The CDR3, as DNA: TGCGCCAGCAGCCAAGATGGCGACTTCTTCCCAAATCAGCCCCAGCATTTT.

The chain couples TRBV6-5 to TRBJ1-5; weak D call: TRBD1 (6 bases). This CDR3 is built from 16 residues. The V and J ends lost 4 bases and 4 bases respectively, with 17 bases between them. Germline V gene sequence: CDR1 MNHEY, CDR2 SVGAGI. The DNA for the CDR3 is TGTGCCAGCAGTTCTCCCCGACAGGATCCTAATCAGCCCCAGCATTTT. This sequence encodes CASSSPRQDPNQPQHF.

V is TRBV3-1 (or the pseudogene TRBV3-2) and J is TRBJ1-1, with 7 bases fitting TRBD1. This CDR3 has 14 amino acids. Germline CDR1 LGHDT, CDR2 YNNKEL (reference sequence). Unmatched junction bases numbered 8, after V lost 3 bases and J lost 7 bases. CDR3 residues: CASSHSQGGGEAFF. The CDR3 region has the DNA TGTGCCAGCAGCCATTCCCAAGGGGGCGGTGAAGCTTTCTTT.

The V gene is TRBV7-2, the J gene TRBJ1-5; tentative D call: TRBD1 (6 bases). The CDR3 consists of 15 residues. Trimming removed 2 bases at V and 3 bases at J, with 11 bases between. Germline V gene sequence: CDR1 SGHTA, CDR2 FQGNSA. CDR3 in amino acids: CASSLHRAPNQPQHF. The CDR3 nucleotides are TGTGCCAGCAGCTTACACAGGGCCCCCAATCAGCCCCAGCATTTT. Full variable domain (outside the CDR3, taken from reference TRBV7-2 and TRBJ1-5): GAGVSQSPSNKVTEKGKDVELRCDPISGHTALYWYRQSLGQGLEFLIYFQGNSAPDKSGLPSDRFSAERTGGSVSTLTIQRTQQEDSAVYLCASSLHRAPNQPQHFGDGTRLSIL.

The rearrangement joins TRBV19 to TRBJ2-5; the D gene is possibly TRBD2 (5 bases). The length of the CDR3 is 14 residues. Germline CDR1 is LNHDA and CDR2 is SQIVND (reference sequence). Trimming removed 3 bases at V and 1 base at J, with 9 bases between. The CDR3 here is CASSMRGFQETQYF. DNA of the CDR3: TGTGCCAGTAGTATGAGAGGGTTCCAAGAGACCCAGTACTTC.

The rearrangement uses TRBV7-9 and TRBJ1-1; TRBD1 aligns across 7 bases. CDR1 is SEHNR and CDR2 is FQNEAQ in the germline V gene (reference sequence). The length of the CDR3 is 12 residues. With 5 bases clipped from V and 7 bases from J, the junction kept 4 bases outside the gene matches. Written as DNA, the CDR3 is TGTGCCAGCAGCCAGACAGGGTTTGAAGCTTTCTTT. Its protein is CASSQTGFEAFF. Complete variable domain (other parts from reference TRBV7-9 and TRBJ1-1): DTGVSQNPRHKITKRGQNVTFRCDPISEHNRLYWYRQTLGQGPEFLTYFQNEAQLEKSRLLSDRFSAERPKGSFSTLEIQRTEQGDSAMYLCASSQTGFEAFFGQGTRLTVV.

Here the CDR3 DNA reads TGTGCCAGCAGTAGACAGGGTCACACTGAAGCTTTCTTT. Its translation is CASSRQGHTEAFF. This chain uses TRBV2 with TRBJ1-1, with TRBD1 matching 7 bases. CDR3 length equals 13 residues. After removal of 5 bases from V and 3 bases from J, the junction contained 3 bases not matched to a gene. Germline V CDR1 and CDR2: SNHLY, FYNNEI.

This chain connects TRBV29-1 to TRBJ2-7, with 8 bases fitting TRBD1. J was trimmed by 2 bases and V by 4 bases; bases with no gene match: 7. CDR1 is SQVTM, CDR2 ANQGSEA, per germline. The CDR3 covers 14 residues. CDR3 sequence (DNA): TGCAGCGTTGTGTATCGGACAGGGACCTACGAGCAGTACGTC. Residues: CSVVYRTGTYEQYV.